The T cell receptor beta chain under discussion was sequenced for a study of CD8+ T cells in alopecia areata. CDR1 is ENHRY, CDR2 SYGVKD, per germline. CDR3 length: 11 residues. Trimming stripped 6 bases from V and 2 bases from J, with 4 bases between. Described treatment: oral pan-JAK inhibitor, 5-10 mg twice daily. RNA extraction was followed by reverse transcription into cDNA, which acted as the sequencing template. Assay used: immunoSEQ multiplex PCR; TCRdb lists only in-frame clones, some missing. The table has more than 100,000 clones, more than 40% seen once. About this clone itself: As yet, its antigen is unknown.

Notes on the study in general: With tofacitinib ongoing, many expanded lesional clones persisted in both scalp and blood.

This clonotype was sampled from a human donor with alopecia areata. The rearrangement joins TRBV10-3 to TRBJ2-5; no clear D. This sample comprised CD4+ T cells sorted from blood, obtained at week 4, from a patient treated with tofacitinib. CDR3 sequence: CAISAQETQYF. The CDR3 nucleotides read TGTGCCATCAGCGCTCAAGAGACCCAGTACTTC.